This TCR beta chain was sequenced in a study of Ad26.COV2.S vaccination and SARS-CoV-2 variants. In the study overall: Intramuscular Ad26.COV2.S at 5x10^10 or 1x10^11 viral particles. Study-wide results and limits: Reportedly, spike-specific CD8+ and CD4+ T cell responses achieved substantial breadth once vaccination had taken place.

A note on this clone: Its antigen is not identified.

Treatment meaning: over 15 received Ad26.COV2.S at low or high dose, single or two shots; several received placebo; per-sample allocation not given. Repertoires come from day 63 after the first vaccine or placebo injection. The donor's status was that of an adult aged 18-55 years in Boston. Clones were sequenced by immunoSEQ multiplex PCR, and TCRdb holds only the in-frame ones, with some missing. Here the sample spans about 350,000 clones, approximately 90% being singletons. Trimming took off 1 base at V and 7 bases at J, with 8 bases between the two ends. The CDR3 loop spans 12 amino acids. The chain combines TRBV12-3 or TRBV12-4 with TRBJ2-7; no clear D gene. The TCR originated in a person between 18 and 60 years old who received the Ad26.COV2.S COVID-19 vaccine or a placebo. Source: peripheral blood, taken in a trial of Ad26.COV2.S vaccine versus placebo. The CDR3 loop reads CASSLVGVEQYF. For the CDR3, the DNA is TGTGCCAGCAGTTTAGTTGGTGTGGAGCAGTACTTC.